These 26 T cell receptor beta chains came from one sample sequenced in a study of T cells expressing NK-cell markers. Using the 5' RACE reads, TCRdb records one entry per CDR3 protein without DNA. This sample's table has 150,000 to 200,000 distinct CDR3 sequences. Input material: blood T cells: a sorted CD56 or NKG2C T cell subset, CD4+ or CD8+ T cells, or bulk PBMC T cells (not recorded which). The source is a woman aged 18 to 69 in good health.

The chain uses TRBV6-5 and TRBJ2-7; TCRdb selects TRBD2, and the lack of DNA leaves this call unchecked. The germline CDR1 and CDR2 sequences are MNHEY and SVGAGI. The CDR3 totals 15 residues. The CDR3 reads CASSFDVSSGGEQYF.

The chain is built from TRBV5-1 and TRBJ1-1; TCRdb names TRBD1, which stays unverified in the absence of DNA. The CDR3 totals 18 residues. CDR1 is SGHRS, CDR2 YFSETQ, per germline. Here the CDR3 reads CASSLVGVVGQMNTEAFF. The full variable domain, its missing parts supplied by reference TRBV5-1 and TRBJ1-1, is KAGVTQTPRYLIKTRGQQVTLSCSPISGHRSVSWYQQTPGQGLQFLFEYFSETQRNKGNFPGRFSGRQFSNSRSEMNVSTLELGDSALYLCASSLVGVVGQMNTEAFFGQGTRLTVV.

The J gene is TRBJ2-7, the V gene TRBV5-1; with no DNA, the TCRdb D assignment of TRBD1 cannot be verified. Germline V gene lookup returns CDR1 SGHRS and CDR2 YFSETQ. CDR3 size: 16 residues. The CDR3: CASSLEGGLNRYEQYF.

The V gene is TRBV7-3, the J gene TRBJ2-1; absent DNA, TCRdb's TRBD2 call cannot be checked. CDR1 and CDR2 (germline): SGHTA, FQGTGA. The CDR3 is made up of 16 amino acids. The CDR3: CASSRGASGPRDEQFF.

This chain connects TRBV5-1 to TRBJ2-5. CDR3 size: 15 residues. Germline V gene sequence: CDR1 SGHRS, CDR2 YFSETQ. The CDR3 loop is CASSFFLAGQETQYF.

J is TRBJ2-5 and V is TRBV6-1. The CDR3 runs 14 residues. Germline V gene lookup returns CDR1 MNHNS and CDR2 SASEGT. The CDR3 spells CASSISVSGETQYF.

The rearrangement links TRBV2 to TRBJ1-5; the TCRdb call, TRBD1, lacks DNA for checking. The CDR3 spans 15 residues. The V gene's germline CDR1 is SNHLY and CDR2 FYNNEI. The CDR3 reads CASSPDRGLNQPQHF.

This chain joins TRBV4-1 and TRBJ2-5. This CDR3 is 17 amino acids long. Germline V CDR1 and CDR2: MGHRA, YSYEKL. The CDR3 protein is CASSQDIPSLAGETQYF.

The chain joins TRBV5-1 to TRBJ2-1; TCRdb returns TRBD1, unconfirmable since there is no DNA. The CDR3 consists of 16 residues. The germline V gene encodes CDR1 SGHRS and CDR2 YFSETQ. The CDR3 region is CASSLRGGGVYNEQFF.

V usage is TRBV20-1 and J usage is TRBJ2-3; the TCRdb call, TRBD1, lacks DNA for checking. The CDR3 spans 17 residues. Germline loops: CDR1 DFQATT, CDR2 SNEGSKA (reference sequence). The CDR3 loop is CSARNSYDRGLADTQYF.

The chain combines TRBV20-1 with TRBJ2-3; there is no DNA to check the TCRdb D call of TRBD1. Germline V gives CDR1 DFQATT, CDR2 SNEGSKA (reference sequence). The CDR3 contains 14 residues. This CDR3 reads CSAPLGGHTDTQYF.

The genes are TRBV4-1 and TRBJ2-3; TCRdb's D call of TRBD2 is untestable without DNA. CDR1 is MGHRA, CDR2 YSYEKL, per germline. The CDR3 consists of 15 residues. The CDR3 sequence is CASSQRAGGADTQYF.

This chain connects TRBV6-1 to TRBJ1-1; TCRdb returns TRBD1, unconfirmable since there is no DNA. This CDR3 spans 15 amino acids. Germline V gene lookup returns CDR1 MNHNS and CDR2 SASEGT. CDR3 sequence reads: CASGPTGVPSWGAFF.

This sequence joins TRBV5-1 and TRBJ2-3; TCRdb outputs TRBD1, but without DNA this stays unchecked. The CDR3 is 17 amino acids. Looked up from germline, CDR1 is SGHRS and CDR2 is YFSETQ. CDR3 loop: CASSLNSPGYSTDTQYF.

The chain has TRBV7-9 and TRBJ1-6; TCRdb picks TRBD1, but there is no DNA to check that call. CDR1 SEHNR and CDR2 FQNEAQ come from the germline V gene (reference sequence). The CDR3 consists of 15 residues. CDR3 amino acids: CASSFPGYDNSPLHF.

The V gene is TRBV12-3 or TRBV12-4, the J gene TRBJ1-1; TCRdb's D call of TRBD1 is untestable without DNA. The CDR3 has 14 residues. Here the CDR3 reads CASSPSGGASRAFF.

This sequence joins TRBV7-2 and TRBJ1-1. The CDR3 runs 15 residues. Germline CDR1 reads SGHTA; CDR2 reads FQGNSA. CDR3: CASSLIFLGGTEAFF.

V gene TRBV7-2 combines with J gene TRBJ2-1. The germline V gene has CDR1 SGHTA and CDR2 FQGNSA. This CDR3 is built from 14 residues. CDR3 in amino acids: CASSSHMASGEQFF.

The V gene is TRBV29-1, the J gene TRBJ2-5; checking the TCRdb D call of TRBD2 is not possible without DNA. Germline V CDR1 and CDR2: SQVTM, ANQGSEA. CDR3 length equals 13 residues. The CDR3 region is CSGLGLNQETQYF.

The V gene is TRBV12-3 or TRBV12-4, the J gene TRBJ1-2; TCRdb's assignment of TRBD1 cannot be checked, as there is no DNA. The CDR3 is 14 amino acids. CDR3 loop: CASSLARGHGGYTF.

V and J are TRBV9 and TRBJ1-1; TCRdb's D call, TRBD1, is unchecked because there is no DNA. The CDR3 extends over 15 amino acids. Germline V gene data show CDR1 as SGDLS and CDR2 as YYNGEE. CDR3 protein: CASSLNGQGFTEAFF. The variable domain in full, completed from reference TRBV9 and TRBJ1-1, reads DSGVTQTPKHLITATGQRVTLRCSPRSGDLSVYWYQQSLDQGLQFLIQYYNGEERAKGNILERFSAQQFPDLHSELNLSSLELGDSALYFCASSLNGQGFTEAFFGQGTRLTVV.

This chain links TRBV7-2 with TRBJ2-7; TCRdb reports TRBD2, a call that lacks DNA to check it against. Germline CDR1 SGHTA, CDR2 FQGNSA. This CDR3 has 14 residues. This CDR3 is CASSLLGGFDEQYF. Complete variable domain (other parts from reference TRBV7-2 and TRBJ2-7): GAGVSQSPSNKVTEKGKDVELRCDPISGHTALYWYRQSLGQGLEFLIYFQGNSAPDKSGLPSDRFSAERTGGSVSTLTIQRTQQEDSAVYLCASSLLGGFDEQYFGPGTRLTVT.

The V call is TRBV2, the J call TRBJ2-7. Germline-derived CDR1 and CDR2 are SNHLY and FYNNEI. The CDR3 consists of 14 residues. The CDR3 spells CASSGGSGSYEQYF.

The chain links TRBV14 to TRBJ1-5; checking the TCRdb D call of TRBD1 is not possible without DNA. Germline V gene lookup returns CDR1 SGHDN and CDR2 FVKESK. The CDR3 loop spans 13 amino acids. CDR3 loop: CASSLSRGTPQHF.

V and J are TRBV5-1 and TRBJ2-7. The V gene's germline CDR1 is SGHRS and CDR2 YFSETQ. The CDR3 contains 15 residues. The CDR3 region is CASSLDGAPAYEQYF. Supplemented by reference TRBV5-1 and TRBJ2-7, the full variable domain reads KAGVTQTPRYLIKTRGQQVTLSCSPISGHRSVSWYQQTPGQGLQFLFEYFSETQRNKGNFPGRFSGRQFSNSRSEMNVSTLELGDSALYLCASSLDGAPAYEQYFGPGTRLTVT.

The V gene is TRBV5-1, the J gene TRBJ2-5; the TCRdb call, TRBD1, lacks DNA for checking. This CDR3 is built from 13 residues. Germline-derived CDR1 and CDR2 are SGHRS and YFSETQ. This CDR3 reads CASQMAGKETQYF.